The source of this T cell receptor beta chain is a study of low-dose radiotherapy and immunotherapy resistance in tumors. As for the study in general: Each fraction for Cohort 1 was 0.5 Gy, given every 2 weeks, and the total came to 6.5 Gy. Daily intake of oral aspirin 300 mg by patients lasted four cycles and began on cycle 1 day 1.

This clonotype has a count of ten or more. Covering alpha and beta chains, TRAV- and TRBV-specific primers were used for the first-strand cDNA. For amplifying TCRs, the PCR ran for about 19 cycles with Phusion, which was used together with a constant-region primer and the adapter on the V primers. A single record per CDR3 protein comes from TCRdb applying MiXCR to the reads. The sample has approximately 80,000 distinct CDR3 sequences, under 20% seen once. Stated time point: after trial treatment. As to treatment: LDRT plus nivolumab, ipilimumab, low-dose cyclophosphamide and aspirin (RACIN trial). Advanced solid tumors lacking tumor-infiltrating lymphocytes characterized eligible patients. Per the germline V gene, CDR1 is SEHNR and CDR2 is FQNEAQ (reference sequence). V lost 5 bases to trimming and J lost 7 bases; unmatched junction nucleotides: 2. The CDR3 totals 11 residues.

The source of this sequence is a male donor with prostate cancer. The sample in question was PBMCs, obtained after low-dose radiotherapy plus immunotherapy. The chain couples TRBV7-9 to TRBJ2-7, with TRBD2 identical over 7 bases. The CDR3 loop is CASSAGGEQYF. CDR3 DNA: TGTGCCAGCAGCGCCGGGGGGGAGCAGTACTTC.